This TCR beta chain is drawn from a study of somatic mutations in cytotoxic T cells in rheumatoid arthritis. General study points: Some patients, about an eighth of the roughly 60, had a largest CD8+ clone that exceeded 20% of CD8+ cells.

The method was immunoSEQ multiplex PCR; TCRdb's version includes in-frame clones alone and lacks a portion of them. The sample shows some 9,300 clones, 75% to 95% of them seen only once. CDR1 is SGHAT, CDR2 FQNNGV, per germline. The ends lost 3 bases at V and 4 bases at J; junction bases unmatched: 4. CDR3 length equals 15 residues. In the case of this clone: As yet, its antigen is unknown.

The chain joins TRBV11-2 to TRBJ2-3; 10 bases line up with TRBD2. Source material: CD8+ T cells sorted from blood. This sequence was found in a woman aged 18 to 35 with rheumatoid arthritis. This CDR3 is CASSLVAGGADTQYF. The CDR3 coding sequence is TGTGCCAGCAGCTTGGTAGCGGGAGGAGCAGATACGCAGTATTTT.